This TCR beta chain was captured in a study of OX40 agonist ivuxolimab in advanced cancers. The germline V and J ends were trimmed by 4 bases and 3 bases, with 8 bases remaining between them. The length of the CDR3 is 12 residues. From germline, CDR1 is SGHKS and CDR2 YYEKEE (reference sequence). Profiled with immunoSEQ multiplex PCR; TCRdb holds only in-frame clones, not every one. Among 36,000 or so clones listed, about 81% were seen once. The chain uses TRBV5-5 and TRBJ2-7; the D gene is possibly TRBD1 (6 bases). This receptor was obtained from an adult with an advanced solid tumor such as melanoma, head and neck, liver or kidney cancer. The sequenced sample was CD4+ or CD8+ T cells sorted from blood, obtained in a trial of the OX40 agonist ivuxolimab. In nucleotides, the CDR3 is TGTGCCAGCAGCGGGACATTCTACGAGCAGTACTTC. Residues: CASSGTFYEQYF.